The 5 T cell receptor beta chains below come from one sample, sequenced in a study of cytomegalovirus exposure and HLA in healthy donors. PCR involved 60 Vbeta and 13 Jbeta primers. Profiled with immunoSEQ multiplex PCR; TCRdb holds only in-frame clones, not every one. This sample carries 210,000 or so clones, about 80% of them seen once, and the ten largest clones take 0.5% to 0.7%. The sequenced sample was PBMCs. These receptors originate from a woman between 35 and 50 years old in good health and CMV-seronegative.

The chain is built from TRBV7-9 and TRBJ1-2; maybe TRBD1 (6 bases). CDR1 and CDR2 from the germline V gene are SEHNR and FQNEAQ (reference sequence). Trimming took off 4 bases at V and 3 bases at J, with 12 bases between the two ends. The CDR3 is made up of 14 amino acids. The CDR3 bases are TGTGCCAGCAGCTGGGGGCAGGACGACTATGGCTACACCTTC. It yields the protein CASSWGQDDYGYTF.

This rearrangement joins TRBV7-3 to TRBJ2-1; 7 bases align to TRBD2. Per the germline V gene, CDR1 is SGHTA and CDR2 is FQGTGA. The CDR3 has 15 residues. Trimming removed 2 bases from V and 8 bases from J; junction bases left unmatched: 9. The CDR3 sequence is CASSLYPTSPYEQFF. In DNA, the CDR3 is TGTGCCAGCAGCTTATACCCGACTAGCCCCTATGAGCAGTTCTTC. Complete variable domain (other parts from reference TRBV7-3 and TRBJ2-1): GAGVSQTPSNKVTEKGKYVELRCDPISGHTALYWYRQSLGQGPEFLIYFQGTGAADDSGLPNDRFFAVRPEGSVSTLKIQRTERGDSAVYLCASSLYPTSPYEQFFGPGTRLTVL.

J is TRBJ1-4 and V is TRBV19; D unclear. V was clipped by 1 base and J by 8 bases, with 14 bases between them. This CDR3 has 15 amino acids. CDR1 LNHDA and CDR2 SQIVND come from the germline V gene (reference sequence). The CDR3 DNA sequence: TGTGCCAGTAGTATAGCGGTGAGGGATAAAGAAAAACTGTTTTTT. It yields the protein CASSIAVRDKEKLFF.

This clone was detected only once. The chain carries TRBV19 and TRBJ1-5; D is ambiguous. The CDR3 totals 15 residues. Between the trimmed V and J ends, which lost 6 bases and 0 bases, there was a span of 12 bases. Germline CDR1 is LNHDA and CDR2 is SQIVND (reference sequence). CDR3 coding DNA: TGTGCCAGTAGAGAACAGAGCAATAGCAATCAGCCCCAGCATTTT. Translation gives CASREQSNSNQPQHF.

The chain combines TRBV2 with TRBJ2-1; 8 bases agree with TRBD1. This CDR3 has 21 residues. Germline-derived CDR1 and CDR2 are SNHLY and FYNNEI. Trimming at V came to 5 bases and at J to 1 base, leaving 22 bases not matched to a gene. The CDR3 region is CASSSGMSGDRTGSSYNEQFF. CDR3 in DNA: TGTGCCAGCAGTTCTGGGATGTCGGGTGACCGGACAGGGAGTTCCTACAATGAGCAGTTCTTC.